These 2 T cell receptor beta chains originate from one sample sequenced in a study of PD-1 blockade in classical Hodgkin lymphoma. Sequencing used immunoSEQ multiplex PCR; TCRdb keeps in-frame clones, though not all of them. In the table there are about 86,000 clones, roughly 89% of which are singletons. Each patient experienced a relapse that followed autologous stem cell transplantation, and brentuximab vedotin exposure varied. The source was peripheral blood mononuclear cells (PBMCs), collected before the second cycle of nivolumab. These receptors were obtained from a human donor with classical Hodgkin lymphoma.

This sequence joins TRBV15 and TRBJ1-4; tentatively, D is TRBD1 (6 bases). Per germline, CDR1 LNHNV and CDR2 YYDKDF (reference sequence). V lost 0 bases, J lost 15 bases, and 14 bases lay in between. This CDR3 spans 13 amino acids. The CDR3 here is CATSREGGQSLFF. The CDR3 DNA is TGTGCCACCAGCAGAGAGGGCGGACAGTCTTTGTTTTTT.

V usage is TRBV9 and J usage is TRBJ2-2, with 8 bases that match TRBD2. This CDR3 has 14 amino acids. V was clipped by 3 bases and J by 3 bases; unmatched bases: 1. Germline V gene sequence: CDR1 SGDLS, CDR2 YYNGEE. CDR3 coding DNA: TGTGCCAGCAGCGAAGCGGGAGACACCGGGGAGCTGTTTTTT. Translating it yields CASSEAGDTGELFF.